This T cell receptor beta chain originates from a study of human T cells and chemical hapten exposure. Germline V gene lookup returns CDR1 SNHLY and CDR2 FYNNEI. The CDR3 loop spans 14 amino acids. V trimming: 5 bases; J trimming: 14 bases; junction bases outside the gene matches: 10. In this sample, this clonotype turned up many times. The time point here: healthy volunteer bleed at 6 weeks. The study extracted total RNA from unfractionated whole blood. TCRdb passed the RACE reads through MiXCR, listing each CDR3 protein once. This sample has about 77,000 distinct CDR3 sequences, with approximately 8.6% found just once.

This TCR derives from a female donor in good health. Some clones in this sample may be carry-over from other donors' samples. V gene TRBV2 combines with J gene TRBJ2-1; TRBD2 agrees at 12 bases. The sample consisted of whole blood. This chain's CDR3 is CASSSSLAGGSEFF. The CDR3 coding sequence is TGTGCCAGCAGTTCTTCACTAGCGGGGGGCTCAGAGTTCTTC.